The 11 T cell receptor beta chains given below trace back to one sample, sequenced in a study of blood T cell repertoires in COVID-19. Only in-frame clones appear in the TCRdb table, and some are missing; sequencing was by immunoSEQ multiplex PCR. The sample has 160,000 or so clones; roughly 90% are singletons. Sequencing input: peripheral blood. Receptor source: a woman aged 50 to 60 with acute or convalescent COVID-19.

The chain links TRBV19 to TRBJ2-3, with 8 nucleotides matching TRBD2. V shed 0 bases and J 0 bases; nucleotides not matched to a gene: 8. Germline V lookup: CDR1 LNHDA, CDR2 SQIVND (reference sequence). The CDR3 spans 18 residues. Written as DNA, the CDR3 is TGTGCCAGTAGTATAGAGGGGAGGTTAGCGGGGAGCACAGATACGCAGTATTTT. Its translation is CASSIEGRLAGSTDTQYF.

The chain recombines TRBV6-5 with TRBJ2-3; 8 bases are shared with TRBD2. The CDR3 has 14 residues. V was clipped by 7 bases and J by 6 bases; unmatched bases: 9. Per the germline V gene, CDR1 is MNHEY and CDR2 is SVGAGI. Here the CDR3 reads CASTPGGPLDTQYF. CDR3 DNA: TGTGCCAGCACCCCGGGGGGGCCCCTGGATACGCAGTATTTT.

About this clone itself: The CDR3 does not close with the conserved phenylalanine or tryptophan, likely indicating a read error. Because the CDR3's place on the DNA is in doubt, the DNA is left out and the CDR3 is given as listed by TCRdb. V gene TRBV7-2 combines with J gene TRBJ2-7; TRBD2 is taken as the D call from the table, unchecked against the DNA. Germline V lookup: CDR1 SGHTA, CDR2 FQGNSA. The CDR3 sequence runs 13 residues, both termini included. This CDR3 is CASSFSWGGRLVL.

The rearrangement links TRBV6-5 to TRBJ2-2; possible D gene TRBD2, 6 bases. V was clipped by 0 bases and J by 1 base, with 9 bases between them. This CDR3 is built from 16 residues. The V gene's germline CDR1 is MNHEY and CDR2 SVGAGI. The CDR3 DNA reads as TGTGCCAGCAGTTACTCTGCGGGGTTGAACACCGGGGAGCTGTTTTTT. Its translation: CASSYSAGLNTGELFF.

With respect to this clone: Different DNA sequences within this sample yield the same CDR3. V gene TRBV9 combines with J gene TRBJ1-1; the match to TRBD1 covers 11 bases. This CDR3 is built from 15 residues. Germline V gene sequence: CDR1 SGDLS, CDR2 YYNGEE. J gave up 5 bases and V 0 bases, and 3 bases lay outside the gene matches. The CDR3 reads CASSVGGQGDTEAFF. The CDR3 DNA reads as TGTGCCAGCAGCGTAGGGGGACAGGGGGATACTGAAGCTTTCTTT.

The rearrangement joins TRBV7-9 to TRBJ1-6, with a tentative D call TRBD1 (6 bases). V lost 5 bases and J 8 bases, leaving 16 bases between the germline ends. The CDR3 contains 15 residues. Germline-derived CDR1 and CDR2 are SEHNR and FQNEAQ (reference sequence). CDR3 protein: CASSAGTFDHSPLHF. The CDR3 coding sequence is TGTGCCAGCAGCGCTGGGACATTTGATCATTCACCCCTCCACTTT.

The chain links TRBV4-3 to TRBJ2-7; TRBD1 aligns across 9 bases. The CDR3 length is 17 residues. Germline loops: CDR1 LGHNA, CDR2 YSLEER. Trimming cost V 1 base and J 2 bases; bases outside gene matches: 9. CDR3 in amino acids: CASSQAAGTGFPYEQYF. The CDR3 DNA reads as TGCGCCAGCAGCCAAGCCGCCGGGACAGGGTTCCCCTACGAGCAGTACTTC.

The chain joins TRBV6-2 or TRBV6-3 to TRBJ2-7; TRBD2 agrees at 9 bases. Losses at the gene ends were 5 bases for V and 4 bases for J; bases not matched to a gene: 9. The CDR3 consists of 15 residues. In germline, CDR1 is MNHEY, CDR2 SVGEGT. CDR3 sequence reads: CASSRYGTSLYEQYF. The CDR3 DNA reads TGTGCCAGCAGTAGATACGGGACTAGCTTATACGAGCAGTACTTC.

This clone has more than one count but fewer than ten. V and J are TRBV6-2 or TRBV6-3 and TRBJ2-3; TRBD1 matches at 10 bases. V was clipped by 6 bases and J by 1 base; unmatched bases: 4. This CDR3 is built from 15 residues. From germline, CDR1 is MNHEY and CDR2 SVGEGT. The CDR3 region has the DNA TGTGCCAGCAGCTGGGACAGGGGAGGCACAGATACGCAGTATTTT. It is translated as CASSWDRGGTDTQYF.

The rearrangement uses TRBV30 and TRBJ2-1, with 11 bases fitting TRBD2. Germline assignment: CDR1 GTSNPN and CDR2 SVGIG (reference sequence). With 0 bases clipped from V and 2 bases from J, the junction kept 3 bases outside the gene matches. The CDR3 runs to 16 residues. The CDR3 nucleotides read TGTGCCTGGAGTGTCGGGACTAGCGGCCCCTACAATGAGCAGTTCTTC. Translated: CAWSVGTSGPYNEQFF.

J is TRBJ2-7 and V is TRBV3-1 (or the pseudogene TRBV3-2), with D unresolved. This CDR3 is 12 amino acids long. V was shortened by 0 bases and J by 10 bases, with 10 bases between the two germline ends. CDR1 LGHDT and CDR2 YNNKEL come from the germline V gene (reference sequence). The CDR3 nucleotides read TGTGCCAGCAGCCAAGATGTCCTGACTCAGTACTTC. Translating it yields CASSQDVLTQYF.